This TCR beta chain was documented in a study of T-cell memory formation after mild COVID-19 (dated by TCRdb to the early 2020s). For the wider study: TCR sequence clusters from the two donors were largely donor specific. In a couple of donors, T-cell clones that expanded and contracted after mild COVID-19 were followed by sequencing TCRalpha and TCRbeta repertoires longitudinally. The cohort comprised two young, previously healthy adult volunteers, one female and one male.

Including the terminal cysteine and phenylalanine, the CDR3 comprises 15 residues. The kept DNA is CDR3 alone, 45 bases in frame from the first base. The V end loses 1 base and the J end loses 2 bases, and a stretch of 10 bases separates them. Per the germline V gene (reference sequence), LGHDT is the CDR1 and YNNKEL is the CDR2. Broad study findings and their caveats: Balanced CD4/CD8 phenotypes were observed for clones contracting from day 15 to 85, whereas a bias towards CD4+ was observed for a second wave of clones expanding from day 15 to 37. Whether the second-wave clones peaking on day 37 were SARS-CoV-2 specific was not confirmed. Some responding clones were detected in pre-infection memory, suggesting pre-existing cross-reactive memory T cells joined the SARS-CoV-2 response. The study covered only a couple of mild cases, and larger cohorts including severe cases with pre-infection samples were considered necessary. Contracting CD4+ clones turned up mainly in the CM and EM memory subsets, whereas EMRA was where CD8+ clones were enriched.

Ficoll-Paque density gradient centrifugation was the method used to isolate PBMCs. Comments on this clonotype: Its cognate antigen has yet to be identified. One base away there is no much larger clone; base qualities are not given.

TCRdb shows the sequencer as Illumina NovaSeq 6000. cDNA libraries for TCRalpha and TCRbeta were prepared by 5'RACE using constant-segment primers, with sample barcodes and unique molecular identifiers added. Trizol reagent was used to extract RNA from every sample. The libraries were amplified in two PCR steps, and the second step added a second sample barcode and Illumina TruSeq adapters. Sequencing of libraries was performed on an Illumina NovaSeq with 2 x 150 bp paired-end reads. On the authors' methods: Reads were demultiplexed and collapsed into UMI-guided consensus sequences with migec v1.2.7. Using mixcr v2.1.11, UMI consensuses were aligned to TRA and TRB V and J templates and then assembled into clonotypes. A clonotype was counted as expanded or contracted only when both edgeR and NoisET called the clonotype significant, with the noise models trained on biological replicates. For edgeR calls, the cutoffs were a false discovery rate-adjusted p below 0.01 and a log2 fold-change threshold of 1. As an exploratory analysis of dynamics, max-normalized trajectories of the 1000 most abundant clonotypes were examined with PCA combined with hierarchical clustering. Separately sequenced CD4+ and CD8+ repertoires were used to assign a CD4 or CD8 phenotype to each responding clone. TCRdb reran the public reads through fastp at Q25 and MiXCR, keeping productive beta chains. CDR3 protein sequences are deduplicated, and each keeps its most common genes and DNA. TCRdb's processing, not the authors', yielded these V and J calls. The sample data list around 260,000 distinct CDR3 sequences, and around 15% of these were observed just once. The top ten clones comprise about a fifth of the sample.

This TCR came from a man younger than 35 who had mild COVID-19 (a few samples of this study predate the infection). The sample titles of this study are shuffled in the database, so cell type and time point are left out; the donor was told from shared clones. Material: PBMCs or a T cell subset sorted from them (not recorded which). The rearranged segments are TRBV3-1 and TRBJ2-3, with a tentative D gene TRBD1 over 5 matching bases. The CDR3 here reads CASSQAHRYTDTQYF. Here is the DNA: TGTGCCAGCAGCCAAGCTCACAGGTACACAGATACGCAGTATTTT.